Listed below are T cell receptor beta chains from one sample, sequenced in a study of post-analysis software for immune sequencing data. TCRdb processed the PCR reads anew with MiXCR; each CDR3 protein has one entry. The table includes about 560,000 distinct CDR3 sequences, 40% to 50% detected once. What was sequenced was blood. The source of these receptors is a girl aged 5-17 years with multiple sclerosis. Each CDR3 is given with its conserved first and last residue. D genes are given only for firm matches. Size tells how often a clone was seen (once, few, many) or the class of an expanded clone, and some rows leave it out.

J gene | D gene | V gene | clone size | CDR3 length | CDR3 protein | CDR3 DNA
TRBJ1-1 | . | TRBV29-1 | . | 12 | CSPFRSGTEAFF | TGCAGCCCGTTCCGCTCGGGCACTGAAGCTTTCTTT
TRBJ1-5 | . | TRBV5-1 | . | 15 | CASSWEGRINQPQHF | TGCGCCAGCAGCTGGGAGGGACGGATAAATCAGCCCCAGCATTTT
TRBJ2-1 | . | TRBV7-9 | few | 16 | CASSLIGFSGVNEQFF | TGTGCCAGCAGCTTAATTGGGTTTTCGGGTGTGAATGAGCAGTTCTTC
TRBJ1-2 | . | TRBV7-2 | few | 12 | CASSQDGRGYTF | TGTGCCAGCAGCCAGGACGGTCGTGGCTACACCTTC
TRBJ1-5 | . | TRBV6-5 | few | 13 | CASSFSVGQPQHF | TGTGCCAGCAGTTTCTCAGTAGGACAGCCCCAGCATTTT
TRBJ2-3 | . | TRBV27 | few | 14 | CASSLDSYTDTQYF | TGTGCCAGCAGTTTGGACAGCTACACAGATACGCAGTATTTT
TRBJ1-2 | . | TRBV12-3/TRBV12-4 | . | 12 | CASSLWRGGYTF | TGTGCCAGCAGTTTGTGGAGGGGTGGCTACACCTTC
TRBJ2-7 | . | TRBV29-1 | few | 13 | CSVAATGSYEQYF | TGCAGCGTTGCCGCAACAGGGTCCTACGAGCAGTACTTC
TRBJ2-7 | . | TRBV18 | . | 13 | CASSPEGLYEQYF | TGTGCCAGCTCACCAGAGGGACTCTACGAGCAGTACTTC
TRBJ1-1 | TRBD1 | TRBV10-3 | . | 15 | CAISESQGANTEAFF | TGTGCCATCAGTGAGTCTCAGGGGGCGAACACTGAAGCTTTCTTT
TRBJ1-6 | . | TRBV4-1 | few | 17 | CASSQKGQKTYNSPLHF | TGCGCCAGCAGCCAAAAGGGACAAAAGACCTATAATTCACCCCTCCACTTT
TRBJ2-3 | . | TRBV20-1 | . | 14 | CSASRDTSTDTQYF | TGCAGTGCTAGCCGGGACACCAGCACAGATACGCAGTATTTT
TRBJ2-1 | . | TRBV25-1 | few | 16 | CASSVGVQVPLNEQFF | TGTGCCAGCAGTGTAGGGGTACAGGTCCCCCTCAATGAGCAGTTCTTC
TRBJ1-1 | TRBD1 | TRBV6-5 | . | 13 | CASGQGGDAEAFF | TGTGCCAGCGGACAAGGGGGCGACGCTGAAGCTTTCTTT
TRBJ2-7 | TRBD1 | TRBV6-7 | few | 15 | CASSSPGQGAGEQYF | TGTGCCAGCAGTTCCCCGGGACAGGGGGCAGGGGAGCAGTACTTC
TRBJ2-3 | . | TRBV5-1 | . | 14 | CASSLALDTDTQYF | TGCGCCAGCAGCCTGGCTCTAGACACAGATACGCAGTATTTT
TRBJ1-1 | . | TRBV29-1 | . | 13 | CSATQGGNTEAFF | TGCAGCGCCACACAGGGAGGTAACACTGAAGCTTTCTTT
TRBJ2-1 | . | TRBV27 | . | 14 | CASSPKPAGNEQFF | TGTGCCAGCAGTCCCAAACCAGCGGGCAATGAGCAGTTCTTC